The subject of this entry is one T cell receptor (beta chain). Per the original methods: Amplification of reference gene primers provided the estimated nucleated cell counts. Sequencing was performed with immunoSEQ multiplex PCR; in TCRdb, only in-frame clones are kept and a portion is missing. The DNA gave D and trimming, while V, J and clone size come from that table. The sample lists over 60,000 clones, 82% occurring once. The record originates from a study of blood T cell repertoires in COVID-19. Background on the study: Italy, Spain and the United States were the sources of the convalescent and acute COVID-19 samples. In each case, the material was cDNA or gDNA derived from T cells, B-cell-depleted T cells, or PBMCs.

The sample comprised peripheral blood. The source of this sequence is a woman of 80 years or more with acute or convalescent COVID-19.

CDR3 nucleotide sequence: TGTGCCAGCAGTGAAGAGAAGTCCGGAAACACCATATATTTT. It codes for CASSEEKSGNTIYF. J is TRBJ1-3 and V is TRBV25-1; D gene uncertain. This CDR3 spans 14 amino acids. In germline, CDR1 is MGHDK, CDR2 SYGVNS. Trimming shortened V by 2 bases and J by 4 bases, and 9 bases separated the two germline ends.